This TCR beta chain was captured in a study of vaccination and CD4 T cells after COVID-19. Study overall: Investigators stimulated cells with overlapping spike peptides drawn from SARS-CoV-2, HCoV-NL63, HCoV-OC43 and HCoV-229E.

Noted treatment: approximately 9-day PBMC culture with coronavirus spike peptide pools or control peptides (ViraFEST assay). Sequenced with the Oncomine TCR Beta short-read assay was DNA taken from cultured CD4+ T cells. MiXCR, run by TCRdb on the PCR reads, gives a single entry per CDR3 protein. The profile shows about 19,000 distinct CDR3 sequences, 40% to 60% of them singletons. Regarding this clonotype: Its antigen is unidentified.

This clonotype was sampled from a human donor who had recovered from COVID-19. The specimen comprised CD4+ T cells from blood, cultured in vitro, sampled before SARS-CoV-2 vaccination.

The CDR3 DNA reads as TGTGCCAGCATCGGGCAGGGCTGGACTGAAGCTTTCTTT. Residues: CASIGQGWTEAFF. The rearrangement joins TRBV12-3 or TRBV12-4 to TRBJ1-1; D is possibly TRBD1 (5 bases). The CDR3 is 13 residues long. V shed 7 bases and J shed 5 bases, with 14 bases lying between them.